Listed below are T cell receptor beta chains from one sample, sequenced in a study of blood T cell repertoires in COVID-19. Clones were sequenced by immunoSEQ multiplex PCR, and TCRdb holds only the in-frame ones, with some missing. The sample lists more than 110,000 clones; approximately 87% were seen once. Sequences were obtained from peripheral blood. The receptors stem from a woman in her 40s with acute or convalescent COVID-19. The CDR3 runs from the conserved cysteine through the conserved F or W. The D gene is left open where the match is weak. Clone size is given for some rows only: seen once, a few or many times, or a class if the clone is expanded.

.,TRBD1,TRBJ2-7,TRBV7-8,TGTGCCAGCAGCTTAGGAGGACAGGGTCTTGGCTACGAGCAGTACTTC,CASSLGGQGLGYEQYF
.,.,TRBJ1-5,TRBV5-5,TGTGCCAGCAGCTCCACGGGGAGCAATCAGCCCCAGCATTTT,CASSSTGSNQPQHF
.,.,TRBJ2-6,TRBV19,TGTGCCAGTAGTTCCCCCCGAGCCCCCTCTGGGGCCAACGTCCTGACTTTC,CASSSPRAPSGANVLTF
.,.,TRBJ2-1,TRBV9,TGTGCCAGCAGCCCGAGTGTAAGTCATGAGCAGTTCTTC,CASSPSVSHEQFF
.,.,TRBJ1-4,TRBV30,TGTGCCTGGTGGTCGAGCCCTAATGAAAAACTGTTTTTT,CAWWSSPNEKLFF
.,.,TRBJ1-3,TRBV13,TGTGCCAGCAGCTTAGCATCGAGCTCTGGAAACACCATATATTTT,CASSLASSSGNTIYF
.,.,TRBJ1-2,TRBV5-1,TGCGCCAGCAGCCCGGATGGACAGACCCTAGGCTATGGCTACACCTTC,CASSPDGQTLGYGYTF
.,TRBD2,TRBJ2-3,TRBV5-3,TGTGCCAGAAGCTCCCTACCAGCGGGAGTGGCAGATACGCAGTATTTT,CARSSLPAGVADTQYF
once,.,TRBJ1-5,TRBV2,TGTGCCAGCAGGGGGGGGGAAAGGAGCAATCAGCCCCAGCATTTT,CASRGGERSNQPQHF
.,.,TRBJ1-1,TRBV10-1,TGCGCCAGCAGTGAGGAGAGGTCGATCTTT,CASSEERSIF
.,TRBD1,TRBJ1-4,TRBV5-1,TGCGCCAGCAGCTACCGACAGGGGGGTAATGAAAAACTGTTTTTT,CASSYRQGGNEKLFF
.,TRBD2,TRBJ2-7,TRBV10-3,TGTGCCATCAGTGTTGGGACTAGCGGATCCTACGAGCAGTACTTC,CAISVGTSGSYEQYF
.,TRBD1,TRBJ1-4,TRBV18,TGTGCCAGCTCATATTTTTCCGGGACAGGGAATGAAAAACTGTTTTTT,CASSYFSGTGNEKLFF
once,TRBD1,TRBJ1-5,TRBV7-9,TGTGCCAGCAGCTTGGAAGGACAGGGGGTACAGCCCCAGCATTTT,CASSLEGQGVQPQHF
.,TRBD1,TRBJ1-2,TRBV7-9,TGTGCCAGCAGCGGTCGGGACAGAAGATTTAACTATGGCTACACCTTC,CASSGRDRRFNYGYTF
.,TRBD1,TRBJ1-6,TRBV5-1,TGCGCCAGCAGCTTGCTGGGACAGTCTAATTCACCCCTCCACTTT,CASSLLGQSNSPLHF
few,.,TRBJ1-5,TRBV15,TGTGCCACCAGCAGAGATCGGTCTAGCGGTCAGCCCCAGCATTTT,CATSRDRSSGQPQHF
.,.,TRBJ2-7,TRBV3-1/TRBV3-2,TGTGCCAGCAGCCAAGCTGAGTGGGACACTTGCTACTACGAGCAGTACTTC,CASSQAEWDTCYYEQYF
.,TRBD1,TRBJ2-3,TRBV7-2,TGTGCCAGCAGCTCACAGGGGCTGGGAGATACGCAGTATTTT,CASSSQGLGDTQYF
.,.,TRBJ1-1,TRBV18,TGTGCCAGCTCACAGAGCGGCCCTCTGGGAACTGAAGCTTTCTTT,CASSQSGPLGTEAFF
.,.,TRBJ1-1,TRBV2,TGTGCCAGCAGGGAAGTACAGGTGATGAACACTGAAGCTTTCTTT,CASREVQVMNTEAFF
.,.,TRBJ1-2,TRBV5-1,TGCGCCAGCAGCTTGTATGGGGAGGCTAACTATGGCTACACCTTC,CASSLYGEANYGYTF
once,.,TRBJ2-7,TRBV13,TGTGCCAGCAGCCGTTTTGGAGGCGAGCAGTACTTC,CASSRFGGEQYF
.,.,TRBJ1-4,TRBV7-2,TGTGCCAGCAGCCTACCATTTCTAGCAACTAATGAAAAACTGTTTTTT,CASSLPFLATNEKLFF
once,.,TRBJ2-2,TRBV19,TGTGCCAGTAGTTCACCGGGAGAGGTCGCCGGGGAGCTGTTTTTT,CASSSPGEVAGELFF
.,.,TRBJ2-2,TRBV18,TGTGCCAGCTCACCGGGACAGAACACCGGGGAGCTGTTTTTT,CASSPGQNTGELFF
.,.,TRBJ1-1,TRBV6-2/TRBV6-3,TGTGCCAGCAGTTACAAAGCGAACACTGAAGCTTTCTTT,CASSYKANTEAFF
.,TRBD1,TRBJ1-1,TRBV2,TGTGCCAGCAGGGAGGACAGGGAAGTTACTGAAGCTTTCTTT,CASREDREVTEAFF
.,.,TRBJ2-1,TRBV7-6,TGTGCCAGCTCTATAGACAATGAGCAGTTCTTC,CASSIDNEQFF
.,.,TRBJ1-1,TRBV29-1,TGCAGCGTTGAGGGAAGGACAGCGAACACTGAAGCTTTCTTT,CSVEGRTANTEAFF
.,.,TRBJ2-5,TRBV9,TGTGCCAGCAGCGTACGGGGGGCTGGGTTAGAGACCCAGTACTTC,CASSVRGAGLETQYF
once,.,TRBJ1-1,TRBV6-1,TGTGCCAGCAGTGAAGCGGCGGGGAACACTGAAGCTTTCTTT,CASSEAAGNTEAFF
.,.,TRBJ2-5,TRBV7-2,TGTGCCAGCAGCCCTAGGGTAGCTGTCCTAGGGGCCCAAGAGACCCAGTACTTC,CASSPRVAVLGAQETQYF
few,.,TRBJ1-3,TRBV6-2/TRBV6-3,TGTGCCAGCAGTTACTCGGGAGGAGGTGGAAACACCATATATTTT,CASSYSGGGGNTIYF
.,TRBD1,TRBJ1-1,TRBV28,TGTGCCAGCAGTAGACAGGGGGTTAACACTGAAGCTTTCTTT,CASSRQGVNTEAFF
.,.,TRBJ1-1,TRBV4-3,TGCGCCAGCAGCCTACTCCTGGGGGCGGACACTGAAGCTTTCTTT,CASSLLLGADTEAFF
.,.,TRBJ1-1,TRBV10-3,TGTGCCATCAGTCAAGGGGGGAACACTGAAGCTTTCTTT,CAISQGGNTEAFF
.,.,TRBJ2-3,TRBV4-3,TGCGCCAGCAGCCAAGATTTCGGTGACACAGATACGCAGTATTTT,CASSQDFGDTDTQYF
.,.,TRBJ1-3,TRBV3-1/TRBV3-2,TGTGCCAGCAGCCCTAATGGTGGAAACACCATATATTTT,CASSPNGGNTIYF
.,.,TRBJ2-2,TRBV6-2/TRBV6-3,TGTGCCAGCAGTTCAGGGACACCGAACACCGGGGAGCTGTTTTTT,CASSSGTPNTGELFF
.,TRBD2,TRBJ2-7,TRBV7-2,TGTGCCAGCAGCTTGGGGGGACTAGCCAGAGGGTACGAGCAGTACTTC,CASSLGGLARGYEQYF
.,TRBD1,TRBJ2-5,TRBV30,TGTGCCTGGCGGAGACAGGGGAGCGGGCAAGAGACCCAGTACTTC,CAWRRQGSGQETQYF
.,.,TRBJ1-4,TRBV7-9,TGTGCCAGCAGCCACAGGTTGACTAATGAAAAACTGTTTTTT,CASSHRLTNEKLFF
.,.,TRBJ1-2,TRBV4-1,TGCGCCAGCAGCCAACGGGATCGGAGTATAGTCGGTTACACCTTC,CASSQRDRSIVGYTF
.,TRBD2,TRBJ2-3,TRBV18,TGTGCCAGCTCACTAGGTGGGACTAGCGGGAGGACCACAGATACGCAGTATTTT,CASSLGGTSGRTTDTQYF
.,TRBD2,TRBJ2-1,TRBV5-6,TGTGCCAGCAGCCCGGCCGGGACTAGCGAATACAATGAGCAGTTCTTC,CASSPAGTSEYNEQFF
.,TRBD1,TRBJ2-3,TRBV4-3,TGCGCCAGCAGCCGGGACAGGGGAAGCACAGATACGCAGTATTTT,CASSRDRGSTDTQYF